This T cell receptor (beta chain) was captured by sequencing in a study of blood T cell repertoires in COVID-19. Across the study: PBMCs, B-cell-depleted T cells, or T cells provided the cDNA or gDNA that made up the material.

The CDR3 contains 14 residues. With 1 base removed from V and 1 base from J, the gap between germline ends came to 8 bases. CDR1 SGHVS and CDR2 FQNEAQ come from the germline V gene. Per the study methods: Amplification of reference gene primers was used by the study to estimate nucleated cell counts. Clones were sequenced by immunoSEQ multiplex PCR, and TCRdb holds only the in-frame ones, with some missing. From that table come the V and J calls and clone size; the DNA was used to work out D and trimming. The sample yields 15,000 to 20,000 clones, 82% seen once. The clonotype was recovered from a human donor in a cohort sampled during active COVID-19. The rearrangement links TRBV7-8 to TRBJ2-7; D is unresolved. The sequencing sample was made of peripheral blood. The CDR3 sequence: CASSLVRVSYEQYF. DNA of the CDR3: TGTGCCAGCAGCTTAGTCCGCGTTTCCTACGAGCAGTACTTC.